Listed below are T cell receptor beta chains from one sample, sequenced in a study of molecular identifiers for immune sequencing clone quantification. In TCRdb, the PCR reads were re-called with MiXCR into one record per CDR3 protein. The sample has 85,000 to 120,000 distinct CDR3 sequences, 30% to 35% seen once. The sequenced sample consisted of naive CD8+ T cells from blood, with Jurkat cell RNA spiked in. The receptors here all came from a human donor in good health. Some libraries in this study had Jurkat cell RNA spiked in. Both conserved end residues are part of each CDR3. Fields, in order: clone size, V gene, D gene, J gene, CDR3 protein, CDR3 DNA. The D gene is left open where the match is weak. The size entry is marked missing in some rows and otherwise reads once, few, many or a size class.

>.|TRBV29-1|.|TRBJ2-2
CSVIIRQGGTGELFF
TGCAGCGTTATAATCCGACAGGGAGGAACCGGGGAGCTGTTTTTT
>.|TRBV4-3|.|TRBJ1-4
CASSHEENEKLFF
TGCGCCAGCAGCCATGAAGAAAATGAAAAACTGTTTTTT
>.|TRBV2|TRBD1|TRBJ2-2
CATGQGYTGELFF
TGTGCCACGGGACAGGGGTACACCGGGGAGCTGTTTTTT
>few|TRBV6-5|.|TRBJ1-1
CASSPPGYMNTEAFF
TGTGCCAGCAGTCCCCCCGGTTACATGAACACTGAAGCTTTCTTT
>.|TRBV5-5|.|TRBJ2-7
CASSLDIFYEQYF
TGTGCCAGCAGCTTGGACATTTTCTACGAGCAGTACTTC
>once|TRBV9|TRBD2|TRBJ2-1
CASSVIGREGLDERFF
TGTGCCAGCAGCGTAATCGGGAGGGAGGGCCTTGATGAGCGGTTCTTC
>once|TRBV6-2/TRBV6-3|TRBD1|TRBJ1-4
CASSPTGDGGQLFF
TGTGCCAGCAGCCCCACAGGGGACGGCGGTCAACTGTTTTTT
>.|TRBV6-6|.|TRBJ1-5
CASSSTSGEVNQPQHF
TGTGCCAGCAGTTCGACCTCAGGGGAGGTGAATCAGCCCCAGCATTTT
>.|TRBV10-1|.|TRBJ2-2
CASSESAGELFF
TGCGCCAGCAGTGAGTCAGCCGGGGAGCTGTTTTTT
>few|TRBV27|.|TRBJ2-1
CASSFSSDYNEQFF
TGTGCCAGCAGTTTTTCTAGCGATTACAATGAGCAGTTCTTC
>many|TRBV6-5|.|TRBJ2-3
CASSYSAFTDTQYF
TGTGCCAGCAGTTACTCGGCATTCACAGATACGCAGTATTTT
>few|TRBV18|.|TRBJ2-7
CASSPADYEQYF
TGTGCCAGCTCACCAGCCGATTACGAGCAGTACTTC
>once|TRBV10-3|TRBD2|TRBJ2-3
CATGREGPSQYF
TGTGCCACCGGGAGGGAGGGCCCCTCGCAGTATTTT
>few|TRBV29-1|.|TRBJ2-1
CSVEDGLDYNEQFF
TGCAGCGTTGAAGATGGACTCGACTACAATGAGCAGTTCTTC
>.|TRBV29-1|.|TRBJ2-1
CSVDTPDPGRFKGEQFF
TGCAGCGTTGACACCCCAGACCCGGGACGGTTTAAGGGTGAGCAGTTCTTC
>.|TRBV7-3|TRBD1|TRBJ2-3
CASSLTADRVKDTQYF
TGTGCCAGCAGCTTAACCGCGGACAGGGTGAAAGATACGCAGTATTTT
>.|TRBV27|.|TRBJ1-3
CASSLMAGGNTIYF
TGTGCCAGCAGTTTAATGGCAGGAGGAAACACCATATATTTT
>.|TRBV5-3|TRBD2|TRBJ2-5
CASSGTGTSQETQYF
TGTGCCAGCAGCGGAACCGGGACTAGCCAAGAGACCCAGTACTTC